This TCR beta chain was captured by sequencing in a study of T cells after yellow fever vaccination (dated by TCRdb to between 2018 and 2021). Regarding the complete study: The SMART-Seq v4 Ultra Low Input RNA kit was used to prepare libraries from fractions with low cell numbers. To follow T-cell clones before and after primary and booster YFV17D yellow fever vaccination, bulk TCR alpha and beta repertoires were sequenced over time. Two healthy male donors made up the cohort, one aged 18 to 29 years and the other aged 30 to 39 years. Blood samples were taken at several timepoints before and after primary and secondary immunization, and bulk PBMC replicates and cell subsets were isolated. Here is what the overall study found, with its caveats: The study included only a couple of donors, which limits how far the findings can be generalized. Compared with the primary T-cell response, the secondary T-cell response was weaker but faster, peaking on day 5 rather than day 15. Most clones expanded after primary vaccination (almost 97% of CD4 and approximately 86% of CD8) were re-detected after the booster, suggesting that broad memory maintenance occurred. FACS-sorted repertoires could contain abundant contaminating clonotypes from the bulk population, so computational filtering was required. A small share of clonotypes occurred in both CD4 and CD8 compartments, likely arising from convergent recombination.

The CDR3, cysteine through phenylalanine, is 12 amino acids long. The CDR3 DNA has 36 bases and is translated from base 1. The junction carries 7 bases between V and J, which are trimmed by 4 bases and 7 bases respectively. CDR1 and CDR2 are read off the germline V gene as MNHEY and SVGEGT. The meaning of the sample's treatment or condition label: live attenuated yellow fever vaccine strain. At each blood-draw timepoint, two biological replicates of bulk PBMCs were obtained. PBMCs were isolated from peripheral blood using a standard Ficoll-Paque protocol. RNA was extracted with TriZol from bulk PBMCs, CD4 and CD8 fractions, and dextramer-positive and dextramer-negative fractions. Instrument on record: Illumina NovaSeq 6000. TCR cDNA was synthesized by 5'RACE template switching, which introduced a universal primer site and unique molecular identifiers. Priming for cDNA synthesis came from both the TCR alpha and TCR beta constant segments. Library amplification involved two PCR steps, and the second step added sample barcodes and sequencing adapters. Sequencing of the libraries was done on either Illumina HiSeq 2500 (2x100 bp) or NovaSeq (2x150 bp). In the authors' own workflow: Demultiplexing of reads and collapsing into UMI consensus sequences were performed with MIGEC, and V(D)J alignment was carried out with MiXCR. Clonotypes responding to the vaccine were identified with edgeR on replicate PBMC samples, with the criteria of FDR below 0.01 and a log2 fold change above 5 up to day 15. Each bulk clonotype was labeled CD4 or CD8 based on which sequenced repertoire, CD4 or CD8, contained the clonotype at higher abundance. TCRdb took the public reads, trimmed them with fastp at Q25, ran MiXCR for clone calling and kept in-frame beta chains. For every CDR3 protein sequence, its rows merge into one entry that carries the most common genes and DNA. TCRdb, not the original authors, processed these V and J calls. This sample comprises about 250,000 distinct CDR3 sequences, 3.6% of them detected only once. The ten largest make up under 20% of the sample.

This clonotype has ten or more counts. Its antigen remains unidentified. Base qualities are not provided; no much larger clone lies one nucleotide away. The rearrangement joined TRBV6-2 or TRBV6-3 to TRBJ1-4, with an unclear D gene assignment. The specimen was PBMCs, collected 15 days after the yellow fever booster vaccination. The clonotype comes from a man aged 18 to 29 who received the YFV17D yellow fever vaccine. The CDR3 has the sequence CASSLRTEKLFF. The DNA is as follows: TGTGCCAGCAGTTTGCGGACTGAAAAACTGTTTTTT.